This T cell receptor (beta chain) comes out of a study of blood T cell repertoires in COVID-19. Sequenced by immunoSEQ multiplex PCR; TCRdb stores in-frame clones only, minus some. The sample holds about 200,000 clones, roughly 82% seen once. Enrollees, about 18 to 95 years old, lived in 24 US areas. Germline V gene data show CDR1 as MDHEN and CDR2 as SYDVKM. Trimming removed 6 bases at V and 4 bases at J, with 13 bases between. There are 14 residues in the CDR3. This receptor was taken from a man in his forties with acute COVID-19. Sequencing was done on a sample of PBMCs or T cells enriched from blood (not recorded which). This chain links TRBV28 with TRBJ1-3; D ambiguous. CDR3 DNA: TGTGCCAGCAGAGCCTCGGGGTTAGGAAACACCATATATTTT. This gives the protein CASRASGLGNTIYF. The variable domain in full, completed from reference TRBV28 and TRBJ1-3, reads DVKVTQSSRYLVKRTGEKVFLECVQDMDHENMFWYRQDPGLGLRLIYFSYDVKMKEKGDIPEGYSVSREKKERFSLILESASTNQTSMYLCASRASGLGNTIYFGEGSWLTVV.